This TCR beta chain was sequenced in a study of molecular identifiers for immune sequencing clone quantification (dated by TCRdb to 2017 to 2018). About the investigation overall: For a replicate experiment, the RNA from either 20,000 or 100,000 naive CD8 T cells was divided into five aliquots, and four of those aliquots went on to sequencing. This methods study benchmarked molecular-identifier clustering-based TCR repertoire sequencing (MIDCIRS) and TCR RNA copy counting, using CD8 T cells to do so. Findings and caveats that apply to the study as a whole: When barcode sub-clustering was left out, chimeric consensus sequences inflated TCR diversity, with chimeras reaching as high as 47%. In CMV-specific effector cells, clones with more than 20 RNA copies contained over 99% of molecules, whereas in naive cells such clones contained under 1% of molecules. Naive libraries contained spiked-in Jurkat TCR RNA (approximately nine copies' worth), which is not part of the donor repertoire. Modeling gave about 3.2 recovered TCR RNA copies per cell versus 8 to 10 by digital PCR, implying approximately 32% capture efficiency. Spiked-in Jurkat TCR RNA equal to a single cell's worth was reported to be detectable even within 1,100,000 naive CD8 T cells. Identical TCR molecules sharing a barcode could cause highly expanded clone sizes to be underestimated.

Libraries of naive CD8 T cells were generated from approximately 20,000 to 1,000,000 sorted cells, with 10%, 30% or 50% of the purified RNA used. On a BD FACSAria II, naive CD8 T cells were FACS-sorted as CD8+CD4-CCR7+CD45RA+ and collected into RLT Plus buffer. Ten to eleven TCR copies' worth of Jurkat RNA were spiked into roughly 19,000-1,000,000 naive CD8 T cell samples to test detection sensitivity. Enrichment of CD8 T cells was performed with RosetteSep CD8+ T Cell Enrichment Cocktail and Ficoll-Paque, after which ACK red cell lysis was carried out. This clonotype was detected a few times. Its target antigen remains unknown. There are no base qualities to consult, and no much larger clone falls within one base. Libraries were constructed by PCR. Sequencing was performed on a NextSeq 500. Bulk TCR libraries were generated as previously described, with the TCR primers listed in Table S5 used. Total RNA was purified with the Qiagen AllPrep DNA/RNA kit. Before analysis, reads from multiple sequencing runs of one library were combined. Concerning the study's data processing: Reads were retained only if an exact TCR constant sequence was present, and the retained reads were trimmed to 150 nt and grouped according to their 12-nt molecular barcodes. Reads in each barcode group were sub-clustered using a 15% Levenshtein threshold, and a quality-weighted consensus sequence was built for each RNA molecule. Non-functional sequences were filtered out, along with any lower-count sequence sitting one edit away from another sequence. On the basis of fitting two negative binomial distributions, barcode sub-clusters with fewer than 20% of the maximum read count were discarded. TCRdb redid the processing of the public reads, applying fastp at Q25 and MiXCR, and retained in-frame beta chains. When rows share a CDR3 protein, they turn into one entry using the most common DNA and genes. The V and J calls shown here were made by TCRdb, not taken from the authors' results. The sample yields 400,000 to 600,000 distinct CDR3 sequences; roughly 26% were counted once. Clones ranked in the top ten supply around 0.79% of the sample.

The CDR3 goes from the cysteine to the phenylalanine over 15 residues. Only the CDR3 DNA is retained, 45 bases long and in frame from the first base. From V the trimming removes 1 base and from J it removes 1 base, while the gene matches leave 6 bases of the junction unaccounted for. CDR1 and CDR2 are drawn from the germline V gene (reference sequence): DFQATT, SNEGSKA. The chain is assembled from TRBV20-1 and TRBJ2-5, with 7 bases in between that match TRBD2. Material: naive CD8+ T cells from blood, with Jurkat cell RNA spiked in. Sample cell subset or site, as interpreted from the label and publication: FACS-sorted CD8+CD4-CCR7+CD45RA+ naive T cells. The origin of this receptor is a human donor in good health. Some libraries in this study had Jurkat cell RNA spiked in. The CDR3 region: CSARARGEIQETQYF. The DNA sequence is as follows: TGCAGTGCTAGAGCCCGGGGGGAAATCCAAGAGACCCAGTACTTC.